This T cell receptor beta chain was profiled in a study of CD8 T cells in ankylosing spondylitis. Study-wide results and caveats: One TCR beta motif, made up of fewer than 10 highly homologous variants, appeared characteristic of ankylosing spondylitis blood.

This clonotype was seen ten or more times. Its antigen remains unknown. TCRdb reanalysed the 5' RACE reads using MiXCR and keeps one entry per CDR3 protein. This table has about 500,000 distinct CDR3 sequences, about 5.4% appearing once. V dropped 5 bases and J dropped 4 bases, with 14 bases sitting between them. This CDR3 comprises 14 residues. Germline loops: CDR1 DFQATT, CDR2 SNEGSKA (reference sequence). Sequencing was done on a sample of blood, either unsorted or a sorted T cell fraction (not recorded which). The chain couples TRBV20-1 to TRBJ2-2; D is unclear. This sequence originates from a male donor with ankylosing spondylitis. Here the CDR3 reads CSALISWATGELFF. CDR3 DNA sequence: TGCAGTGCTCTAATTTCATGGGCCACCGGGGAGCTGTTTTTT.